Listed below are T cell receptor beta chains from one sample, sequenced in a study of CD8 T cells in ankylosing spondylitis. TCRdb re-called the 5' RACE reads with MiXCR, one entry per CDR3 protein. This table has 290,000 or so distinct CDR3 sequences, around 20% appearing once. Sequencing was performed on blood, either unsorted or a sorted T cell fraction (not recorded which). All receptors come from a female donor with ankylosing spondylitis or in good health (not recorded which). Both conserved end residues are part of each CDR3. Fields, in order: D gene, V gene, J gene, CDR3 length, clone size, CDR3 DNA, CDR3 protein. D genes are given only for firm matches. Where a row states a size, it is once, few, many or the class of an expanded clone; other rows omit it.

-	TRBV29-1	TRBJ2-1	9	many	TGCAGCGTTGGCCATGAGCAGTTCTTC	CSVGHEQFF
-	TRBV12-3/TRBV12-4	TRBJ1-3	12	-	TGTGCCAGCAAGACGCCCGGAAACACCATATATTTT	CASKTPGNTIYF
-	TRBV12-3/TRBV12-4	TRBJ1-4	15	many	TGTGCCAGCAGTCCCCGTCAGGTGGGGTTTGAAAAACTGTTTTTT	CASSPRQVGFEKLFF
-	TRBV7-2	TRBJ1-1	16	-	TGTGCCAGCAGCCGTAGGGACGGGGGCGGAAGGACTGAAGCTTTCTTT	CASSRRDGGGRTEAFF
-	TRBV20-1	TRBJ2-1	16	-	TGCGGTGCTAGAGGGTCGGGGCAAGCCTCCTACAATGAGCAGTTCTTC	CGARGSGQASYNEQFF
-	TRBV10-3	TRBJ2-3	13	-	TGTGCCATCAAGGAAGGGATCGCAGATACGCAGTATTTT	CAIKEGIADTQYF
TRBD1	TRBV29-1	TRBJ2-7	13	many	TGCAGCGTTGAATCAGGGGGCTCCTACGAGCAGTACTTC	CSVESGGSYEQYF
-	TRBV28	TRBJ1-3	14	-	TGTGCCAGCAGTCCGGGCAGACCAGGAAACACCATATATTTC	CASSPGRPGNTIYF
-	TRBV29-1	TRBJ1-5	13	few	TGCAGCGTGGGAGGGACACGAGGTTGGCCCCAGCATTTT	CSVGGTRGWPQHF
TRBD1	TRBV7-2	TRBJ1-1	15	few	TGTGCCAGCAGCTTGCGGACAGGGCTGAACACTGAAGCTTTCTTT	CASSLRTGLNTEAFF
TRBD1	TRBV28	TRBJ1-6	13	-	TGTGCCAGCAGGCGGGACAGGGATAAACCCCTCCACTTT	CASRRDRDKPLHF
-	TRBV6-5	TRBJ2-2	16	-	TGTGCCAGCAGTTCAGGCGTCAGTAACTCCGGATGGGAGCTGTTTTTT	CASSSGVSNSGWELFF
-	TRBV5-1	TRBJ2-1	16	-	TGCGCCAGCAGCTTGGGGGGGGCGAGCTTTTACAATGAGCAGTTCTTC	CASSLGGASFYNEQFF
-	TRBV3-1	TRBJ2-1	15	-	TGTGCCAGCAGCCTGCTAGGTGGCCCGGTTAATGAGCAGTTCTTC	CASSLLGGPVNEQFF
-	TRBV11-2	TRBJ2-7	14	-	TGTGCCAGCAGCGTCCAAGGCCTCTCCTACGAGCAGTACTTC	CASSVQGLSYEQYF
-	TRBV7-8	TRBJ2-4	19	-	TGTGCCAGCAGCCCCGAGGAGGTTCTATCCCTCTTAGCCAAAAACATTCAGTACTTC	CASSPEEVLSLLAKNIQYF
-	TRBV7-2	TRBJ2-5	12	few	TGTGCCAGCAGCAAGCTGGGGGAGACCCAGTACTTC	CASSKLGETQYF
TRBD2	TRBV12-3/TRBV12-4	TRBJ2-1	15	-	TGTGCCAGCAACAGAGGGACTAGCGGCTACAATGAGCAGTTCTTC	CASNRGTSGYNEQFF
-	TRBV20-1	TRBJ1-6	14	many	TGCAGTGCTGAGTCCGGGACAAGTGTTTCACCCCTCCACTTT	CSAESGTSVSPLHF
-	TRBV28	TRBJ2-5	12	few	TGTGCCAGCAGTTTGCGTCGGGAGACCCAGTACTTC	CASSLRRETQYF
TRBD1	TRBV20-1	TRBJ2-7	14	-	TGCAGTGCTAGTCGACCAGGGGGACCAGACGAGCAGTACTTC	CSASRPGGPDEQYF
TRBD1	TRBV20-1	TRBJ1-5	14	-	TGCAGTTCTACTAAGACAGGGATTAATCAGCCCCAGCATTTT	CSSTKTGINQPQHF
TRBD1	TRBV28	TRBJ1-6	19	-	TGTGCCAGCAGTTATTTAGGACAGGGACTCAAACCTGCTAATTCACCCCTCCACTTT	CASSYLGQGLKPANSPLHF
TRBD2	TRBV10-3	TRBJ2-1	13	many	TGTGCCACCGGACTAGTCTCCTACAATGAGCAGTTCTTC	CATGLVSYNEQFF
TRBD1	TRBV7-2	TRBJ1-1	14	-	TGTGCCAGCAGACTATCCGGGACAGGGGGCGAAGCTTTCTTT	CASRLSGTGGEAFF
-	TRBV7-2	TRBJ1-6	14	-	TGTGCCAGCAGACCCACCCTCGAGGGCTCACCCCTCCACTTT	CASRPTLEGSPLHF
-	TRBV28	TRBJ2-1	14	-	TGTGCCAGCAGTTTTAGTAGGTCCAACAATGAGCAGTTCTTC	CASSFSRSNNEQFF
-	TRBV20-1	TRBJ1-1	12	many	TGCAGTGCCAAAGAAGGCAACACTGAAGCTTTCTTT	CSAKEGNTEAFF
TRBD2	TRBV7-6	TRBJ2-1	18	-	TGTGCCAGCAGCTATAGCGCGCTAGGGGCGGGAGCTCTCAATGAGCAGTTCTTC	CASSYSALGAGALNEQFF
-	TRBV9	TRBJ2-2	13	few	TGTGCCAGCAGCAAGGACGTGGCCGGGGAGCTGTTTTTT	CASSKDVAGELFF
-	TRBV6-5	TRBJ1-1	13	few	TGTGCCAGCACCTCTGAGGGGCCGGGTGAAGCTTTCTTT	CASTSEGPGEAFF
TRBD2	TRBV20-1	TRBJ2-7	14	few	TGCAGTGCCGAGGGCGGGAGCGGGATCTACGAGCAGTACTTC	CSAEGGSGIYEQYF
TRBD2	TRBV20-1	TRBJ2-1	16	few	TGCAGTGCCGGGACTAGCGGGAGAGCCCTCTACAATGAGCAGTTCTTC	CSAGTSGRALYNEQFF